One sample yielded the 21 T cell receptor beta chains listed below, sequenced in a study of T cells after yellow fever vaccination. TCRdb reanalysed the 5' RACE reads using MiXCR and keeps one entry per CDR3 protein. Here the sample spans about 130,000 distinct CDR3 sequences, roughly 9% being singletons. The specimen was CD8+ T cells sorted from PBMCs, collected on the day of the yellow fever booster vaccination. These receptors all stem from a man between 18 and 29 years old who received the YFV17D yellow fever vaccine.

This clonotype was recorded at least ten times. The chain recombines TRBV15 with TRBJ2-5, with D possibly matching TRBD2 (6 bases). The CDR3 spans 15 residues. The V end was cut by 1 base, the J end by 2 bases, with 11 bases between. Germline values: CDR1 LNHNV, CDR2 YYDKDF (reference sequence). The CDR3, as DNA: TGTGCCACCAGCAGAGCCGATCGGGGGCAAGAGACCCAGTACTTC. Residues: CATSRADRGQETQYF.

The gene calls are TRBV6-2 or TRBV6-3 and TRBJ2-1; 8 nucleotides match TRBD2. J lost 4 bases, V lost 2 bases, and 7 bases had no gene match. Germline V CDR1 and CDR2: MNHEY, SVGEGT. The CDR3 is made up of 16 amino acids. CDR3: CASSYPLRGAYNEQFF. Here the CDR3 DNA reads TGTGCCAGCAGTTACCCCCTGCGGGGGGCATACAATGAGCAGTTCTTC.

Only a few counts were recorded for this clonotype. CDR3 loop: CASSRAVGVRTEAFF. CDR3 bases: TGCGCCAGCAGCCGGGCGGTGGGGGTGAGAACTGAAGCTTTCTTT. V is TRBV4-1 and J is TRBJ1-1, with D possibly matching TRBD1 (5 bases). Trimming shortened V by 4 bases and J by 5 bases, and 17 bases separated the two germline ends. The CDR3 contains 15 residues. CDR1 and CDR2 (germline): MGHRA, YSYEKL.

The V and J genes are TRBV29-1 and TRBJ1-3, with TRBD1 matching over 10 bases. The V segment lost 6 bases and the J segment 4 bases; nucleotides outside the gene matches: 9. Germline V gives CDR1 SQVTM, CDR2 ANQGSEA. This CDR3 contains 15 residues. The DNA of the CDR3 is TGCAGCGTCGAATCCGGGACAGGGGAAGGAAACACCATATATTTT. This gives the protein CSVESGTGEGNTIYF. Full variable domain (outside the CDR3, taken from reference TRBV29-1 and TRBJ1-3): SAVISQKPSRDICQRGTSLTIQCQVDSQVTMMFWYRQQPGQSLTLIATANQGSEATYESGFVIDKFPISRPNLTFSTLTVSNMSPEDSSIYLCSVESGTGEGNTIYFGEGSWLTVV.

The V call is TRBV27, the J call TRBJ2-5, with TRBD2 identical over 13 bases. The J segment lost 2 bases and the V segment lost 7 bases, leaving 1 base of the junction unmatched. Looked up from germline, CDR1 is MNHEY and CDR2 is SMNVEV (reference sequence). The CDR3 covers 14 residues. Here the CDR3 DNA reads TGTGCCAGCATGGGACTAGCGGGACAAGAGACCCAGTACTTC. This translates into CASMGLAGQETQYF.

V usage is TRBV4-1 and J usage is TRBJ1-1; possible D gene TRBD1, 6 bases. Germline V gives CDR1 MGHRA, CDR2 YSYEKL. The CDR3 loop spans 15 amino acids. Trimming pared 3 bases from V and 5 bases from J, leaving 16 bases between. CDR3 sequence reads: CASSQVIGGKTEAFF. In DNA, the CDR3 is TGCGCCAGCAGCCAGGTCATAGGGGGGAAGACTGAAGCTTTCTTT.

This clonotype was counted only a few times. The CDR3 is CASSRGQRSTDTQYF. The DNA for the CDR3 is TGTGCCAGCAGTCGCGGACAGCGTAGCACAGATACGCAGTATTTT. The chain combines TRBV5-4 with TRBJ2-3; perhaps TRBD1 as D (6 bases). Trimming took 5 bases from V and 0 from J, leaving 13 bases between them. Germline V CDR1 and CDR2: SGHNT, YYREEE (reference sequence). This CDR3 has 15 amino acids. Based on the CDR3 plus reference TRBV5-4 and TRBJ2-3, the full variable domain is ETGVTQSPTHLIKTRGQQVTLRCSSQSGHNTVSWYQQALGQGPQFIFQYYREEENGRGNFPPRFSGLQFPNYSSELNVNALELDDSALYLCASSRGQRSTDTQYFGPGTRLTVL.

A few counts support this clonotype. This chain joins TRBV12-3 or TRBV12-4 and TRBJ2-5, with 13 bases matching TRBD2. This CDR3 spans 18 amino acids. V lost 2 bases, J lost 1 base, and 7 bases stayed unmatched. CDR3 in amino acids: CASSLRGLAGTLQETQYF. As DNA, the CDR3 is TGTGCCAGCAGTTTAAGGGGACTAGCGGGAACCCTCCAAGAGACCCAGTACTTC.

This clonotype was seen at least ten times. The V call is TRBV20-1, the J call TRBJ1-4; the D is unclear. CDR3 size: 17 residues. Trimming removed 0 bases at V and 4 bases at J, with 18 bases between. CDR1 and CDR2 from the germline V gene are DFQATT and SNEGSKA (reference sequence). The CDR3 DNA reads as TGCAGTGCTAGAGATGTATGGGCGGCGGAGCTTAATGAAAAACTGTTTTTT. Amino acid sequence: CSARDVWAAELNEKLFF.

This clonotype was detected only a few times. The gene calls are TRBV5-1 and TRBJ2-3; 12 nucleotides align to TRBD1. Germline CDR1 SGHRS, CDR2 YFSETQ. The CDR3 extends over 15 amino acids. The V and J ends lost 3 bases and 8 bases, in that order; junction bases with no gene match: 7. CDR3 DNA sequence: TGCGCCAGCAGCTCGCCGGGACAGGGGGCGCCTACGCAGTATTTT. Encoded protein: CASSSPGQGAPTQYF.

The chain links TRBV27 to TRBJ2-1; D possibly corresponds to TRBD2 (6 bases). The CDR3 runs to 13 residues. Deletions cut 3 bases from V and 9 bases from J, with 12 bases between. Germline loops: CDR1 MNHEY, CDR2 SMNVEV (reference sequence). The CDR3 DNA reads TGTGCCAGCAGTTTTGGCGGGGTCAGTGAGCAGTTCTTC. This sequence encodes CASSFGGVSEQFF.

The genes are TRBV7-9 and TRBJ1-2; D not certain. This CDR3 region has 15 residues. V lost 6 bases to trimming and J lost 6 bases, with 20 bases between them. Looked up from germline, CDR1 is SEHNR and CDR2 is FQNEAQ (reference sequence). The CDR3 region is CASSLSTENFDGYTF. CDR3 DNA sequence: TGTGCCAGCAGTTTATCTACAGAGAACTTTGATGGCTACACCTTC.

In this sample, this clonotype turned up a few times. This chain links TRBV10-3 with TRBJ2-1; D unresolved. Trimming left V 3 bases short and J 7 bases short, with 4 bases between. Germline V gene data show CDR1 as ENHRY and CDR2 as SYGVKD. There are 11 residues in the CDR3. The CDR3 loop reads CAISEGNEQFF. The CDR3 bases are TGTGCCATCAGTGAAGGGAATGAGCAGTTCTTC.

This sequence joins TRBV28 and TRBJ1-1; tentative D call: TRBD1 (5 bases). Germline V gene data show CDR1 as MDHEN and CDR2 as SYDVKM. CDR3 length: 13 amino acids. The ends were cut back, 5 bases at V and 5 bases at J, with 12 bases in the middle. CDR3 region: CASSRGGATEAFF. In DNA form, the CDR3 reads TGTGCCAGCAGTCGGGGCGGGGCAACTGAAGCTTTCTTT.

This clonotype was found a few times. The chain uses TRBV6-5 and TRBJ2-5, with 9 bases that match TRBD2. There are 15 residues in the CDR3. V shed 5 bases, J shed 5 bases, and the junction held 9 bases outside the gene matches. Germline V gene lookup returns CDR1 MNHEY and CDR2 SVGAGI. DNA of the CDR3: TGTGCCAGCAGTCCCCCCGGCGGGGGGGCGGAGACCCAGTACTTC. It translates to CASSPPGGGAETQYF.

This clonotype was observed a handful of times. The chain uses TRBV28 and TRBJ1-2; weak D call: TRBD1 (5 bases). Deletions cut 3 bases from V and 7 bases from J, with 12 bases between. The germline gives CDR1 MDHEN, CDR2 SYDVKM. The CDR3 loop spans 13 amino acids. The CDR3 nucleotides read TGTGCCAGCAGTTTGGGGGGTTTAGGTGGCTACACCTTC. Its protein is CASSLGGLGGYTF.

The V and J genes are TRBV10-3 and TRBJ1-2; D is undetermined. CDR1 and CDR2 (germline): ENHRY, SYGVKD. This CDR3 contains 14 residues. V lost 10 bases and J lost 4, with 19 bases in between. For the CDR3, the DNA is TGTGCCACGGAAGAGGGCTTCGGAATCTATGGCTACACCTTC. This gives the protein CATEEGFGIYGYTF.

This clonotype was seen a few times. The chain uses TRBV5-1 and TRBJ2-7, with D possibly TRBD1 on 7 matching bases. The CDR3 is made up of 14 amino acids. Germline V gene data show CDR1 as SGHRS and CDR2 as YFSETQ. Trimming left V 1 base short and J 4 bases short, with 12 bases between. The CDR3 bases are TGCGCCAGCAGCTTGTCCTCAGGGGGGTACGAGCAGTACTTC. It yields the protein CASSLSSGGYEQYF.

This clonotype was counted between two and nine times. The rearrangement links TRBV7-9 to TRBJ2-4, with a weak D call TRBD2 (6 bases). This CDR3 contains 20 residues. V was clipped by 4 bases and J by 1 base, with 26 bases between them. Germline assignment: CDR1 SEHNR and CDR2 FQNEAQ (reference sequence). CDR3 amino acids: CASSSYWVWGRTVAKNIQYF. CDR3 in DNA: TGTGCCAGCAGCTCCTACTGGGTCTGGGGGAGGACCGTGGCCAAAAACATTCAGTACTTC.

The chain uses TRBV4-1 and TRBJ2-5; 8 bases align to TRBD1. Germline CDR1 MGHRA, CDR2 YSYEKL. This CDR3 region has 16 residues. Trimming took 4 bases from V and 2 from J; bases not matched to a gene: 9. CDR3 loop: CASSPGTGSEQETQYF. Written as DNA, the CDR3 is TGCGCCAGCAGCCCGGGGACAGGATCTGAACAAGAGACCCAGTACTTC.

This clonotype was counted only a few times. This chain connects TRBV7-8 to TRBJ2-1; D remains unclear. V gave up 5 bases and J gave up 8 bases, with 7 bases separating them. Germline CDR1 reads SGHVS; CDR2 reads FQNEAQ. The CDR3 is 11 residues long. CDR3: CASSLWDEQFF. CDR3 coding DNA: TGTGCCAGCAGCCTGTGGGATGAGCAGTTCTTC. Combining the CDR3 with reference TRBV7-8 and TRBJ2-1 gives the whole variable domain GAGVSQSPRYKVAKRGQDVALRCDPISGHVSLFWYQQALGQGPEFLTYFQNEAQLDKSGLPSDRFFAERPEGSVSTLKIQRTQQEDSAVYLCASSLWDEQFFGPGTRLTVL.